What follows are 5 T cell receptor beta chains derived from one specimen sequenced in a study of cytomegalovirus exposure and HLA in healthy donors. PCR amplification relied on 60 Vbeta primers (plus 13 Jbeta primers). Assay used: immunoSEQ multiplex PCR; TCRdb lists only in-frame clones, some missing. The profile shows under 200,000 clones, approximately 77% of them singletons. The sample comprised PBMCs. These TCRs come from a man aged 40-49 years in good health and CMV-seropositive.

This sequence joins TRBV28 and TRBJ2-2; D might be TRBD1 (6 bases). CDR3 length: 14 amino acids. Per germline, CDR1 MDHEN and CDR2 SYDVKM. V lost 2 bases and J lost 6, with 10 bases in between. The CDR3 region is CASSLIQGAGELFF. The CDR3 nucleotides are TGTGCCAGCAGTTTAATACAGGGAGCCGGGGAGCTGTTTTTT.

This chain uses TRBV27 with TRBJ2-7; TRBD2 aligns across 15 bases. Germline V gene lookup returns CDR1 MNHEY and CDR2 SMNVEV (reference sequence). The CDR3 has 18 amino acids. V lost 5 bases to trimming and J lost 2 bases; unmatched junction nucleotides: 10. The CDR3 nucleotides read TGTGCCAGCAGTCCCGGACTAGCGGGAGGGCCTATCCCCTACGAGCAGTACTTC. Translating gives CASSPGLAGGPIPYEQYF.

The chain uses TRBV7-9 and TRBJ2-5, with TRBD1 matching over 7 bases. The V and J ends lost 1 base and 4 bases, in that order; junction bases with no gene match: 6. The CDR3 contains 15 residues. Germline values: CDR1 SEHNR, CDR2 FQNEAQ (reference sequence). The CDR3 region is CASSLGLPGGETQYF. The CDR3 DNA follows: TGTGCCAGCAGCTTAGGGCTCCCAGGGGGAGAGACCCAGTACTTC. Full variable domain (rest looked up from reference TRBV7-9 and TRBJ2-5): DTGVSQNPRHKITKRGQNVTFRCDPISEHNRLYWYRQTLGQGPEFLTYFQNEAQLEKSRLLSDRFSAERPKGSFSTLEIQRTEQGDSAMYLCASSLGLPGGETQYFGPGTRLLVL.

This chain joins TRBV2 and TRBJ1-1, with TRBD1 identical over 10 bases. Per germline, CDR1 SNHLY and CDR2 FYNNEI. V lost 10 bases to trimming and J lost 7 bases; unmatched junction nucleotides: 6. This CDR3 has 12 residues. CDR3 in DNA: TGTGCCACAAGACAGGGGGCTGGTGAAGCTTTCTTT. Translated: CATRQGAGEAFF.

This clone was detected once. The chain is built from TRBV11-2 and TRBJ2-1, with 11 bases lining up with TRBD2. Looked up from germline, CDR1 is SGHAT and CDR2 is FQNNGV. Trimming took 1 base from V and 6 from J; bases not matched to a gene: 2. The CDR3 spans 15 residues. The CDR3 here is CASSLGLAGTNEQFF. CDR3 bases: TGTGCCAGCAGCTTAGGACTAGCGGGGACCAATGAGCAGTTCTTC.